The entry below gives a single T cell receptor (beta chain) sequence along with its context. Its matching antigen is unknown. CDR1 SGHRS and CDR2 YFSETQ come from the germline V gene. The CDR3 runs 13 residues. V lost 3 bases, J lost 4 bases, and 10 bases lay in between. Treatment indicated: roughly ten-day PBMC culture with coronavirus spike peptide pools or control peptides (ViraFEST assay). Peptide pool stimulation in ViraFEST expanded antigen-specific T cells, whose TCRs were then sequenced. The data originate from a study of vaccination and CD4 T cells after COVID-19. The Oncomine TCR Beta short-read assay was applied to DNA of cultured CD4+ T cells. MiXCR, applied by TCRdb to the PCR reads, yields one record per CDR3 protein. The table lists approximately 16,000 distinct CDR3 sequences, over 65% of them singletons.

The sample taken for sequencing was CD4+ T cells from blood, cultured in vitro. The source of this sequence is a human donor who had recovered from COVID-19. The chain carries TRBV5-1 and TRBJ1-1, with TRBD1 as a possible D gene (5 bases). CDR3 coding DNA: TGCGCCAGCAGCTCTCAGGGATCCACTGAAGCTTTCTTT. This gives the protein CASSSQGSTEAFF.